Presented here are 9 T cell receptor beta chains from one specimen sequenced in a study of cytomegalovirus exposure and HLA in healthy donors. PCR primers comprised 60 Vbeta and 13 Jbeta primers. TCRdb's table, derived via immunoSEQ multiplex PCR, lists solely in-frame clones and lacks some. The table includes about 210,000 clones, around four fifths detected once. What was sequenced was PBMCs. The receptors derive from a woman aged 45-60 years in good health and CMV-seropositive.

The chain has TRBV7-6 and TRBJ2-7; 9 nucleotides align to TRBD2. V dropped 1 base and J dropped 1; count of bases not matched to a gene: 5. Germline lookup yields CDR1 SGHVS and CDR2 FNYEAQ. This CDR3 spans 16 amino acids. The CDR3, as DNA: TGTGCCAGCAGCTTAGGGAGAGCGGGGGGATCCTACGAGCAGTACTTC. Translated, it gives CASSLGRAGGSYEQYF. Full variable domain (missing parts from reference TRBV7-6 and TRBJ2-7): GAGVSQSPRYKVTKRGQDVALRCDPISGHVSLYWYRQALGQGPEFLTYFNYEAQQDKSGLPNDRFSAERPEGSISTLTIQRTEQRDSAMYRCASSLGRAGGSYEQYFGPGTRLTVT.

The chain has TRBV10-1 and TRBJ1-5; the D is unclear. Germline loops: CDR1 WNHNN, CDR2 SYGVQD (reference sequence). The CDR3 has 14 amino acids. Trimming stripped 2 bases from V and 3 bases from J, with 8 bases between. The CDR3, as DNA: TGCGCCAGCAGTGAGACGGGATTCAATCAGCCCCAGCATTTT. Translating gives CASSETGFNQPQHF.

The rearrangement links TRBV4-3 to TRBJ1-2, with D uncertain. The germline V gene encodes CDR1 LGHNA and CDR2 YSLEER. CDR3 length: 14 residues. V gave up 4 bases and J gave up 4 bases, with 13 bases separating them. This chain's CDR3 is CASSPYSGGYGYTF. Here the CDR3 DNA reads TGCGCCAGCAGCCCTTATTCAGGAGGCTATGGCTACACCTTC.

Concerning this clone: Other DNA sequences within the sample encode an identical CDR3. The rearrangement uses TRBV7-2 and TRBJ2-7; 8 positions agree with TRBD2. CDR1 and CDR2 (germline): SGHTA, FQGNSA. The CDR3 covers 14 residues. V dropped 3 bases and J dropped 3; count of bases not matched to a gene: 4. CDR3 sequence: CASSFGTSGYEQYF. The CDR3 nucleotides read TGTGCCAGCAGCTTTGGAACTAGCGGCTACGAGCAGTACTTC.

V and J are TRBV2 and TRBJ2-1, with D uncertain. Deletions cut 2 bases from V and 0 bases from J, with 5 bases between. The CDR3 is 14 amino acids. Germline loops: CDR1 SNHLY, CDR2 FYNNEI. The CDR3 region is CASSELSSYNEQFF. The CDR3, as DNA: TGTGCCAGCAGTGAACTTAGCTCCTACAATGAGCAGTTCTTC.

The chain combines TRBV27 with TRBJ1-6, with D possibly TRBD1 on 6 matching bases. V gave up 0 bases and J gave up 0 bases, with 15 bases separating them. Germline V gene lookup returns CDR1 MNHEY and CDR2 SMNVEV (reference sequence). The length of the CDR3 is 19 residues. This CDR3 is CASSLSPPRGYSYNSPLHF. CDR3 nucleotides: TGTGCCAGCAGTTTATCTCCCCCTAGGGGGTACTCCTATAATTCACCCCTCCACTTT.

The V call is TRBV5-4, the J call TRBJ1-1; 8 bases fit TRBD1. The CDR3 sequence is 14 residues long. V lost 4 bases, J lost 5 bases, and 7 bases stayed unmatched. CDR1 and CDR2 from the germline V gene are SGHNT and YYREEE (reference sequence). DNA of the CDR3: TGTGCCAGCAGCCTGGACAGGGACGGAACTGAAGCTTTCTTT. The encoded protein is CASSLDRDGTEAFF.

This chain joins TRBV10-1 and TRBJ2-1; the match to TRBD1 covers 8 bases. The CDR3 runs 13 residues. V gave up 7 bases and J gave up 9 bases; unmatched junction bases: 8. CDR1 is WNHNN, CDR2 SYGVQD, per germline (reference sequence). CDR3 coding DNA: TGCGCCAGCAAGGGTCAGGGGGCAGGTGAGCAGTTCTTC. Amino acid sequence: CASKGQGAGEQFF.

The gene calls are TRBV6-6 and TRBJ2-7; a weak D match, TRBD2 (6 bases). The CDR3 sequence is 12 residues long. Trimming removed 7 bases from V and 6 bases from J, with 13 bases in between. Germline V gives CDR1 MNHNY, CDR2 SVGAGI (reference sequence). The CDR3 DNA is TGTGCCAGCACCTCGGGGGTTTCCGAGCAGTACTTC. Protein: CASTSGVSEQYF.